These 3 T cell receptor beta chains originate from one sample sequenced in a study of cytotoxic CD8 clonotypes in ibrutinib-treated CLL. Method: immunoSEQ multiplex PCR; TCRdb's copy keeps in-frame clones and lacks some. The data hold 100,000 to 150,000 clones, with 75% to 90% observed a single time. This specimen was PBMCs, taken after 24 months of ibrutinib treatment. These receptors were collected from a human donor with chronic lymphocytic leukemia.

The chain has TRBV7-2 and TRBJ2-3; TRBD2 matches at 10 bases. J lost 15 bases, V lost 1 base, and 10 bases had no gene match. Germline lookup yields CDR1 SGHTA and CDR2 FQGNSA. This CDR3 is built from 14 residues. The CDR3 loop is CASSLESLAGVPYF. In DNA form, the CDR3 reads TGTGCCAGCAGCTTAGAGAGCCTAGCGGGAGTCCCTTATTTT.

This chain uses TRBV23-1 with TRBJ1-3; D ambiguous. TRBV23-1 is sorted into the ORF group, with uncertain function. V gave up 3 bases and J gave up 6 bases, with 12 bases separating them. This CDR3 has 14 residues. The CDR3 spells CASSHARRKNTIYF. DNA of the CDR3: TGCGCCAGCAGTCATGCTAGGAGGAAAAACACCATATATTTT.

This rearrangement joins TRBV2 to TRBJ2-5; D unresolved. CDR1 is SNHLY, CDR2 FYNNEI, per germline. The V and J ends lost 4 bases and 0 bases respectively, with 9 bases between them. This CDR3 is 14 amino acids long. The CDR3 sequence: CASSVTSNQETQYF. DNA for the CDR3: TGTGCCAGCAGTGTTACCTCGAACCAAGAGACCCAGTACTTC.